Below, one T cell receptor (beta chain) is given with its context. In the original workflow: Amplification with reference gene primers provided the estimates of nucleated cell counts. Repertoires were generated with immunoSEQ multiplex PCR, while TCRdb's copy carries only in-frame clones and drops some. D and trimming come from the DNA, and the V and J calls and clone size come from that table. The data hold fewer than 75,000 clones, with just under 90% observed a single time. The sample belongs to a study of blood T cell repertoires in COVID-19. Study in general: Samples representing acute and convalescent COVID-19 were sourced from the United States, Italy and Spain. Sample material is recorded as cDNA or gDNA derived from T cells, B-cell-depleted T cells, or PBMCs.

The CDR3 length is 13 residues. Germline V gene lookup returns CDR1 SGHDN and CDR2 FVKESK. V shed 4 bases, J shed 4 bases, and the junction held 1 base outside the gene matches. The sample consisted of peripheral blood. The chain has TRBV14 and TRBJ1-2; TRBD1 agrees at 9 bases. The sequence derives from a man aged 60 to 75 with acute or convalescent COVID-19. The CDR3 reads CASSLDRGYGYTF. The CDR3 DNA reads TGTGCCAGCAGCCTGGACAGGGGCTATGGCTACACCTTC.